The 18 T cell receptor beta chains presented below share a single source sample, sequenced in a study of T-cell reconstitution after alpha-beta-depleted transplantation in children. Preparation of the TCRbeta library involved a method that used unique molecular identifiers. TCRdb recomputed calls from the PCR reads with MiXCR, one row per CDR3 protein. The sample includes fewer than 550,000 distinct CDR3 sequences, approximately 10% of them seen just once. Sequences were derived from PBMCs, mostly from graft donor cells, sampled 180 days after TCRalphabeta/CD19-depleted stem cell transplant. The source is a female patient under 10 years old who had a stem cell transplant for aplastic anemia, so the T cells may come from the graft donor.

This clonotype came up many times. CDR3 region: CASSLASGLNTEAFF. In nucleotides, the CDR3 is TGTGCCAGCAGCTTAGCGTCAGGGCTGAACACTGAAGCTTTCTTT. This sequence joins TRBV7-6 and TRBJ1-1; tentatively, D is TRBD1 (5 bases). Germline CDR1 reads SGHVS; CDR2 reads FNYEAQ. The CDR3 consists of 15 residues. V was clipped by 0 bases and J by 0 bases, with 8 bases between them.

The rearrangement joins TRBV7-9 to TRBJ1-5; 9 positions agree with TRBD1. The CDR3 loop spans 15 amino acids. The V segment lost 4 bases and the J segment 6 bases; nucleotides outside the gene matches: 7. Germline V gene lookup returns CDR1 SEHNR and CDR2 FQNEAQ (reference sequence). The CDR3 loop is CASSSGTGLGQPQHF. CDR3 sequence (DNA): TGTGCCAGCAGCTCCGGGACAGGGCTCGGTCAGCCCCAGCATTTT. The variable domain in full, with the rest retrieved from reference TRBV7-9 and TRBJ1-5, is DTGVSQNPRHKITKRGQNVTFRCDPISEHNRLYWYRQTLGQGPEFLTYFQNEAQLEKSRLLSDRFSAERPKGSFSTLEIQRTEQGDSAMYLCASSSGTGLGQPQHFGDGTRLSIL.

The chain has TRBV6-4 and TRBJ2-3, with 8 bases fitting TRBD2. The CDR3 loop spans 16 amino acids. Germline V CDR1 and CDR2: MRHNA, SNTAGT. J lost 2 bases, V lost 4 bases, and 8 bases had no gene match. The CDR3 DNA reads TGTGCCAGCAGTGCGGTGGCGGGAGGCCCCACAGATACGCAGTATTTT. Its protein is CASSAVAGGPTDTQYF.

This chain connects TRBV11-2 to TRBJ2-7; TRBD2 is a possible D gene (6 bases). Germline lookup yields CDR1 SGHAT and CDR2 FQNNGV. With 7 bases removed from V and 6 bases from J, the gap between germline ends came to 19 bases. The CDR3 is 14 amino acids. For the CDR3, the DNA is TGTGCCAGCACCATGGGGGGAGCGTCTTCCGAGCAGTACTTC. Protein: CASTMGGASSEQYF. Looking up the rest from reference TRBV11-2 and TRBJ2-7 gives the full variable domain: EAGVAQSPRYKIIEKRQSVAFWCNPISGHATLYWYQQILGQGPKLLIQFQNNGVVDDSQLPKDRFSAERLKGVDSTLKIQPAKLEDSAVYLCASTMGGASSEQYFGPGTRLTVT.

The CDR3 region has the DNA TGTGCCAGCAGAGGGACACAAAACATTCAGTACTTC. It translates to CASRGTQNIQYF. The V and J genes are TRBV5-8 and TRBJ2-4, with D perhaps TRBD1 (6 bases). The length of the CDR3 is 12 residues. Looked up from germline, CDR1 is SGHTS and CDR2 is YDEGEE. With 5 bases removed from V and 5 bases from J, the gap between germline ends came to 8 bases.

The gene calls are TRBV7-3 and TRBJ2-1; 9 bases fit TRBD2. The trim removed 5 bases at V and 8 bases at J, leaving 19 bases unmatched. Germline CDR1 is SGHTA and CDR2 is FQGTGA. The length of the CDR3 is 18 residues. CDR3: CASSPSLLRIGGGDEQFF. CDR3 sequence (DNA): TGTGCCAGCAGCCCGAGCTTGTTGAGGATAGGCGGGGGGGATGAGCAGTTCTTC.

This clonotype was recorded only once. The chain combines TRBV10-3 with TRBJ1-4; possibly TRBD1 for D (6 bases). The CDR3 has 15 residues. Trimming shortened V by 3 bases and J by 2 bases, and 10 bases separated the two germline ends. Germline V gene sequence: CDR1 ENHRY, CDR2 SYGVKD. In nucleotides, the CDR3 is TGTGCCATCAGTGATGGGGGGGCCACTAATGAAAAACTGTTTTTT. As protein: CAISDGGATNEKLFF.

This sequence joins TRBV20-1 and TRBJ1-2; possibly TRBD1 for D (5 bases). The CDR3 covers 17 residues. The germline V gene has CDR1 DFQATT and CDR2 SNEGSKA (reference sequence). V lost 3 bases to trimming and J lost 0 bases, with 20 bases between them. CDR3 sequence: CSARAGTQRRSNYGYTF. The CDR3 DNA reads as TGCAGTGCTAGGGCCGGGACTCAAAGGAGGTCTAACTATGGCTACACCTTC.

This clonotype appeared many times. The chain links TRBV6-1 to TRBJ2-1, with unresolved D. The CDR3 loop spans 14 amino acids. The ends were cut back, 6 bases at V and 0 bases at J, with 9 bases in the middle. Per germline, CDR1 MNHNS and CDR2 SASEGT. CDR3 DNA: TGTGCCAGCAGGACCCCGAGCTCCTACAATGAGCAGTTCTTC. Protein: CASRTPSSYNEQFF.

This clonotype was observed a few times. This chain connects TRBV24-1 to TRBJ2-1; 7 nucleotides align to TRBD2. The CDR3 is 13 amino acids. V shed 5 bases and J 10 bases; nucleotides not matched to a gene: 7. Germline values: CDR1 KGHDR, CDR2 SFDVKD. CDR3 sequence (DNA): TGTGCCACCAGTGGGATGACTAGCCGGGAGCAGTTCTTC. This translates into CATSGMTSREQFF.

This clonotype was observed a handful of times. J is TRBJ2-6 and V is TRBV6-5, with 9 nucleotides matching TRBD1. The CDR3 has 14 amino acids. Trimming cost V 4 bases and J 9 bases; bases outside gene matches: 4. Germline V gives CDR1 MNHEY, CDR2 SVGAGI. CDR3 DNA: TGTGCCAGCAGTTCCCCGGGACAGGGCAACGTCCTGACTTTC. The encoded protein is CASSSPGQGNVLTF.

The chain recombines TRBV7-7 with TRBJ2-1, with 10 bases aligning to TRBD2. The V gene end was trimmed by 3 bases and the J gene end by 5 bases; junction bases not matched to a gene: 7. Germline V CDR1 and CDR2: SSHAT, FNYEAQ (reference sequence). The CDR3 loop spans 16 amino acids. CDR3 residues: CASSLWFSGRNNEQFF. CDR3 nucleotide sequence: TGTGCCAGCAGCTTGTGGTTTAGCGGGAGGAACAATGAGCAGTTCTTC.

J is TRBJ2-3 and V is TRBV28; TRBD1 matches 7 bases. Per germline, CDR1 MDHEN and CDR2 SYDVKM. V lost 7 bases and J lost 6; bases outside the gene matches: 16. There are 16 residues in the CDR3. The CDR3 DNA reads TGTGCCAGCAACCCTCCGGACAGGTCAATATGGGATACGCAGTATTTT. Translation: CASNPPDRSIWDTQYF.

J is TRBJ2-7 and V is TRBV7-9; no clear D. Trimming shortened V by 1 base and J by 4 bases, and 8 bases separated the two germline ends. The CDR3 covers 13 residues. Looked up from germline, CDR1 is SEHNR and CDR2 is FQNEAQ (reference sequence). The CDR3 bases are TGTGCCAGCAGCTTAGATTGGGAATACGAGCAGTACGTC. Its translation: CASSLDWEYEQYV.

This clonotype has ten or more counts. The rearrangement joins TRBV25-1 to TRBJ1-4; 11 bases are a match to TRBD1. Trimming removed 3 bases from V and 5 bases from J; junction bases left unmatched: 5. Germline V gene sequence: CDR1 MGHDK, CDR2 SYGVNS. There are 16 residues in the CDR3. CDR3 sequence (DNA): TGTGCCAGCAGTGACTGGACAGGGGGCCTAAATGAAAAACTGTTTTTT. It yields the protein CASSDWTGGLNEKLFF.

A few counts support this clonotype. The rearrangement links TRBV28 to TRBJ2-7; D possibly corresponds to TRBD2 (6 bases). V lost 6 bases and J lost 3, with 15 bases in between. CDR1 and CDR2 from the germline V gene are MDHEN and SYDVKM. The CDR3 sequence is 14 residues long. The CDR3 DNA sequence: TGTGCCAGCAGAAGGACTACAACCCACTACGAGCAGTACTTC. Translating it yields CASRRTTTHYEQYF.

The rearrangement links TRBV7-9 to TRBJ2-1; 7 nucleotides align to TRBD2. Per the germline V gene, CDR1 is SEHNR and CDR2 is FQNEAQ (reference sequence). Losses at the gene ends were 8 bases for V and 8 bases for J; bases not matched to a gene: 9. The CDR3 runs 13 residues. CDR3 nucleotides: TGTGCCAGCTTGGGGAGGGAGATAGATGAGCAGTTCTTC. The encoded protein is CASLGREIDEQFF.

This clonotype was counted ten times or more. In DNA, the CDR3 is TGTGCCAGCAAAATCTACACTGAAGCTTTCTTT. Residues: CASKIYTEAFF. The chain uses TRBV12-3 or TRBV12-4 and TRBJ1-1; no definite D call. V lost 7 bases and J lost 3, with 6 bases in between. The CDR3 totals 11 residues.